This T cell receptor beta chain stems from a study of cytomegalovirus exposure and HLA in healthy donors. CDR1 is SNHLY, CDR2 FYNNEI, per germline. The CDR3 spans 14 residues. Trimming stripped 7 bases from V and 5 bases from J, with 17 bases between. The PCR used 60 Vbeta and 13 Jbeta primers. Only in-frame clones appear in the TCRdb table, and some are missing; sequencing was by immunoSEQ multiplex PCR. This sample has about 140,000 clones, with around 75% found just once. With regard to this clone: As yet, its antigen is unknown.

Regarding the study as a whole: The analysis excluded some indistinguishable V segments, including TRBV6-2 and TRBV6-3. Later work associated fewer than 20,000 TCR beta sequences with HLA alleles at 0.05 false discovery rate. Near-uniform donor sequencing depth was presumed by presence/absence analyses. Prior analysis indicated that the majority of TCR beta V segments exhibited productivity approximately 90% or approximately 30% of the time.

The chain recombines TRBV2 with TRBJ1-1, with a tentative D call TRBD1 (5 bases). Sequencing input: PBMCs. The TCR sequence derives from a woman younger than 45 in good health and CMV-seronegative. DNA for the CDR3: TGTGCCAGCACCCTACGGCAGGGTTATACTGAAGCTTTCTTT. Residues: CASTLRQGYTEAFF.